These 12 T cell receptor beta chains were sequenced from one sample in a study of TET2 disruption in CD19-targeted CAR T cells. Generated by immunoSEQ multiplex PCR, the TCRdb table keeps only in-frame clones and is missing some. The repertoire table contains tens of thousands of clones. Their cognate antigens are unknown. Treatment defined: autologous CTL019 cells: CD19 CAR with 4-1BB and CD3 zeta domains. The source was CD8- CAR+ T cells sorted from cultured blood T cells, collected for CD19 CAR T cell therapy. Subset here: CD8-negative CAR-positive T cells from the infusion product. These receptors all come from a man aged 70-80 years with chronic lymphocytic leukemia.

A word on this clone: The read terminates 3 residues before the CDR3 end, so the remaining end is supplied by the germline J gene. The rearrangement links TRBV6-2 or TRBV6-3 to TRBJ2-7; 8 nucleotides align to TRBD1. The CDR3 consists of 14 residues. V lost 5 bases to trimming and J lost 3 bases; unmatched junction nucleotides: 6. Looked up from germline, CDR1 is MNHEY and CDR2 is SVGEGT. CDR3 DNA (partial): TGTGCCAGCAGTCGCGGGACAGGAGTCTACGAG. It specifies CASSRGTGVYE. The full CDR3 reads CASSRGTGVYEQYF.

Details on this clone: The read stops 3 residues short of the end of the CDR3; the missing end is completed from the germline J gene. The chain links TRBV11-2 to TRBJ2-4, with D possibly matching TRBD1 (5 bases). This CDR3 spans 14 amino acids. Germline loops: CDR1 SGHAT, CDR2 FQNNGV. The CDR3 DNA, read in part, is TGTGCCAGCAGCTTACAGGGTTCTAACTATGGT. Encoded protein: CASSLQGSNYG. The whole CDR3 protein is CASSLQGSNYGQYF. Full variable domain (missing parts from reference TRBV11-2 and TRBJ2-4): EAGVAQSPRYKIIEKRQSVAFWCNPISGHATLYWYQQILGQGPKLLIQFQNNGVVDDSQLPKDRFSAERLKGVDSTLKIQPAKLEDSAVYLCASSLQGSNYGQYFGAGTRLSVL.

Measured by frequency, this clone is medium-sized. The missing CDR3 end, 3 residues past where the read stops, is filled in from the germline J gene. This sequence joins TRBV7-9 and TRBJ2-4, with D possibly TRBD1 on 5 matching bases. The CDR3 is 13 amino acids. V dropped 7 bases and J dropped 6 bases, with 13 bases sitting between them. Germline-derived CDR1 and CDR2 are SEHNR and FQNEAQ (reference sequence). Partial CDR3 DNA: TGTGCCAGCACCACAAGAGACAGAAACATT. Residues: CASTTRDRNI. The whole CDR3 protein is CASTTRDRNIQYF.

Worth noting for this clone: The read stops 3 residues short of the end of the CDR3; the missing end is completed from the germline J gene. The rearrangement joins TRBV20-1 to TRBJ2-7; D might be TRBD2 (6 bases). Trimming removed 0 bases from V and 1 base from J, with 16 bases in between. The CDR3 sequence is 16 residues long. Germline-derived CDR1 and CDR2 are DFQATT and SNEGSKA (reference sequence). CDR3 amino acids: CSARDQARDWSYEQYF. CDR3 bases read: TGCAGTGCTAGAGATCAAGCACGGGACTGGTCCTACGAG.

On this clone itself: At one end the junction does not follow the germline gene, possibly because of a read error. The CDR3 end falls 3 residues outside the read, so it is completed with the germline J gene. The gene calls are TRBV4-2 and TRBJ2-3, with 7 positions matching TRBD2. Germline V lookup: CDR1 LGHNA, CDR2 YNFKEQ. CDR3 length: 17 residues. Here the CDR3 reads CASSQVAGGSSTDTQYF. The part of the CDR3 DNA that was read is TGCGCCAGCAGCCAAGTGGCCGGGGGGAGTAGCACAGATACG.

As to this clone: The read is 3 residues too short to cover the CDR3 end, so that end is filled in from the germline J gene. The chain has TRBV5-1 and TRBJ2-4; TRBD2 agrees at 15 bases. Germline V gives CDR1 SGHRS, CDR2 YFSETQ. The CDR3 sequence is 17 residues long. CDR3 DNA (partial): TGCGCCAGCAGCCCAGGGACTAGCGGGGGGAGCCAAGAGACT. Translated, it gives CASSPGTSGGSQET. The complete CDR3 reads CASSPGTSGGSQETQYF.

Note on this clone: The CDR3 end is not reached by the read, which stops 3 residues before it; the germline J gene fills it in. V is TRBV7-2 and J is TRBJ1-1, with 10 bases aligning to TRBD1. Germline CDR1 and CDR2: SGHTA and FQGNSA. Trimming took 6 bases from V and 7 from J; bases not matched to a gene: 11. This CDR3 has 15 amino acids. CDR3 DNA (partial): TGTGCCAGCAGGATATCAGGGACAGGGGCGATTGAA. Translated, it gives CASRISGTGAIE. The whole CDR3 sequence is CASRISGTGAIEAFF.

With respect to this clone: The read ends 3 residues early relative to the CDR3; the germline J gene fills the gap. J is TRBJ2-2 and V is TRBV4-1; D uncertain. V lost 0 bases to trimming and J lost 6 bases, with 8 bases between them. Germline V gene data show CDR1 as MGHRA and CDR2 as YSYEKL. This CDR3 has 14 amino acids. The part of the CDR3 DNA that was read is TGCGCCAGCAGCCAAGATCACCGGGCCGGGGAG. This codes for CASSQDHRAGE. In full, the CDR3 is CASSQDHRAGELFF.

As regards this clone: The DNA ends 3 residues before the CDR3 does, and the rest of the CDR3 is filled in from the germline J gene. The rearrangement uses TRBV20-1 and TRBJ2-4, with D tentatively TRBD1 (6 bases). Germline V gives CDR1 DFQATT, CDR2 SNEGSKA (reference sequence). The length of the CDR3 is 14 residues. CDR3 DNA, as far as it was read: TGCAGTGCAACTAGGGGACACAAAGGAGAGACT. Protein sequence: CSATRGHKGET. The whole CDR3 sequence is CSATRGHKGETQYF.

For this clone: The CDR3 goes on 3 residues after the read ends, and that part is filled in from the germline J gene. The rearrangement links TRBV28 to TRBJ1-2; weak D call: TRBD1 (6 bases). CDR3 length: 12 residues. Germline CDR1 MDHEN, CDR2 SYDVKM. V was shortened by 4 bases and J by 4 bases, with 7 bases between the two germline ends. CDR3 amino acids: CASSSGAYGYTF. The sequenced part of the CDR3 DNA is TGTGCCAGCAGTTCAGGGGCCTATGGC.

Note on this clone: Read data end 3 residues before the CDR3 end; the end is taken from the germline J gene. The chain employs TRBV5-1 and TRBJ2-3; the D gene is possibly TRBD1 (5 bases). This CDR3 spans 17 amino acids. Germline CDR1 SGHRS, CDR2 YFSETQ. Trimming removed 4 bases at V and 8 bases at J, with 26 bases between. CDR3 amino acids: CASSPTAALGPQGTQYF. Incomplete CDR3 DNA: TGCGCCAGCAGCCCGACCGCCGCTCTGGGGCCGCAGGGTACG. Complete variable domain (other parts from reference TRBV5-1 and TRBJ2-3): KAGVTQTPRYLIKTRGQQVTLSCSPISGHRSVSWYQQTPGQGLQFLFEYFSETQRNKGNFPGRFSGRQFSNSRSEMNVSTLELGDSALYLCASSPTAALGPQGTQYFGPGTRLTVL.

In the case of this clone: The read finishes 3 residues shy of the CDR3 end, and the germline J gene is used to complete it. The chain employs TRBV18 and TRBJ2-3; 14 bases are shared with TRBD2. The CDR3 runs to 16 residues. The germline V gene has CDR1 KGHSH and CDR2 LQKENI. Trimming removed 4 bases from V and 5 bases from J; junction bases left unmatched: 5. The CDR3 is CASSLRTSGGRDTQYF. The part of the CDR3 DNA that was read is TGTGCCAGCTCACTCAGGACTAGCGGGGGGAGAGATACG.